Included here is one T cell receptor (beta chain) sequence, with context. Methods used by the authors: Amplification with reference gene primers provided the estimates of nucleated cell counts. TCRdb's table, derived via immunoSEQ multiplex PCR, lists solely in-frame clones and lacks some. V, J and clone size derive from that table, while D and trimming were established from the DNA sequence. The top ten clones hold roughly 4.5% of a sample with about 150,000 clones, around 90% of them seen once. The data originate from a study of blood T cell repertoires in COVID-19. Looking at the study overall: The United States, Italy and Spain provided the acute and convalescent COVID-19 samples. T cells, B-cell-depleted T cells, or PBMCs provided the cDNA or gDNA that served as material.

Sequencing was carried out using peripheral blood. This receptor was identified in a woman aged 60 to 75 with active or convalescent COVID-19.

This CDR3 is CASSVRGGTGELFF. Here the CDR3 DNA reads TGTGCCAGCAGCGTACGAGGTGGCACCGGGGAGCTGTTTTTT. The chain combines TRBV9 with TRBJ2-2; D not resolved. CDR1 and CDR2 from the germline V gene are SGDLS and YYNGEE. V shed 1 base and J shed 4 bases, with 8 bases lying between them. The length of the CDR3 is 14 residues. Complete variable domain (other parts from reference TRBV9 and TRBJ2-2): DSGVTQTPKHLITATGQRVTLRCSPRSGDLSVYWYQQSLDQGLQFLIQYYNGEERAKGNILERFSAQQFPDLHSELNLSSLELGDSALYFCASSVRGGTGELFFGEGSRLTVL.